Listed here are 8 T cell receptor beta chains from one sample, sequenced in a study of hypomethylating agent response in myelodysplastic syndrome. The protocol was immunoSEQ multiplex PCR, while the TCRdb copy is restricted to in-frame clones and leaves out a portion. Of around 5,700 clones listed, about nine tenths were seen once; the top ten hold about 10%. Material: bone marrow, obtained before or after starting hypomethylating agent treatment for myelodysplastic syndrome (not recorded which). Receptors originate from a human donor with myelodysplastic syndrome.

The J gene is TRBJ1-1, the V gene TRBV5-1, with D unclear. V gave up 0 bases and J gave up 3 bases, with 12 bases separating them. Germline assignment: CDR1 SGHRS and CDR2 YFSETQ. The CDR3 is 15 residues long. The DNA of the CDR3 is TGCGCCAGCAGCTTGGGGCCCTCCGGGGACACTGAAGCTTTCTTT. Its protein is CASSLGPSGDTEAFF.

The genes are TRBV5-6 and TRBJ2-5; 9 bases map to TRBD1. This CDR3 has 14 amino acids. V dropped 4 bases and J dropped 5; count of bases not matched to a gene: 6. Germline assignment: CDR1 SGHDT and CDR2 YYEEEE. CDR3 amino acids: CASSVPGQGETQYF. In DNA form, the CDR3 reads TGTGCCAGCAGCGTCCCGGGACAGGGTGAGACCCAGTACTTC.

For the CDR3, the DNA is TGTGCCAGCAGTTTATCGCTTTTGGGTGAGCAGTTCTTC. This sequence encodes CASSLSLLGEQFF. The rearrangement joins TRBV27 to TRBJ2-1; no firm D call. Germline CDR1 reads MNHEY; CDR2 reads SMNVEV (reference sequence). The CDR3 has 13 amino acids. V was trimmed by 0 bases and J by 9 bases, leaving 9 bases between them.

The rearrangement links TRBV6-6 to TRBJ1-1; D gene unclear. The V end was cut by 6 bases, the J end by 4 bases, with 9 bases between. CDR1 is MNHNY, CDR2 SVGAGI, per germline (reference sequence). CDR3 length: 12 residues. The CDR3 here is CASSNQITEAFF. The CDR3 coding sequence is TGTGCCAGCAGCAACCAAATCACTGAAGCTTTCTTT.

This chain uses TRBV6-1 with TRBJ2-4; 7 bases agree with TRBD1. Germline V lookup: CDR1 MNHNS, CDR2 SASEGT. CDR3 size: 16 residues. The ends lost 3 bases at V and 0 bases at J; junction bases unmatched: 5. The CDR3 region has the DNA TGTGCCAGCAGTGAGAGACAGGGCCTAGCCAAAAACATTCAGTACTTC. This gives the protein CASSERQGLAKNIQYF.

The chain combines TRBV19 with TRBJ1-4, with D tentatively TRBD1 (5 bases). The CDR3 covers 12 residues. CDR1 is LNHDA, CDR2 SQIVND, per germline (reference sequence). Trimming took 7 bases from V and 6 from J, leaving 9 bases between them. The CDR3 here is CASMGVYEKLFF. For the CDR3, the DNA is TGTGCCAGTATGGGGGTATATGAAAAACTGTTTTTT.

The chain links TRBV7-2 to TRBJ1-5; 7 bases fit TRBD1. Germline values: CDR1 SGHTA, CDR2 FQGNSA. The CDR3 runs to 15 residues. V gave up 5 bases and J gave up 3 bases; unmatched junction bases: 7. DNA of the CDR3: TGTGCCAGCAGCCCGCACAGGGGCCCCAATCAGCCCCAGCATTTT. Its translation is CASSPHRGPNQPQHF.

The chain carries TRBV6-6 and TRBJ2-1; 11 bases line up with TRBD2. Germline V gene sequence: CDR1 MNHNY, CDR2 SVGAGI (reference sequence). This CDR3 contains 15 residues. Trimming removed 7 bases from V and 4 bases from J; junction bases left unmatched: 6. Here the CDR3 reads CASTLSGGAYNEQFF. The CDR3 DNA reads TGTGCCAGCACCCTTAGCGGGGGGGCTTACAATGAGCAGTTCTTC.